This TCR beta chain was observed in a study of blood T cell repertoires in COVID-19. Study details: COVID-19 samples, acute and convalescent, were from the United States, Italy and Spain. The analysed material was cDNA or gDNA that came from T cells, B-cell-depleted T cells, or PBMCs.

As regards this clone: This same CDR3 is encoded by further DNA sequences in the sample.

This CDR3 is 13 amino acids long. Between the trimmed V and J ends, which lost 0 bases and 5 bases, there was a span of 7 bases. Germline V lookup: CDR1 MNHNS, CDR2 SASEGT. TCRdb keeps only in-frame clones here, not all; method: immunoSEQ multiplex PCR. The sample lists approximately 100,000 clones, roughly four fifths occurring once. The sequencing input was peripheral blood. The chain uses TRBV6-1 and TRBJ1-2; possible D gene TRBD1, 5 bases. This receptor was taken from an elderly woman with active or convalescent COVID-19. Here the CDR3 reads CASSEAGGYGYTF. The CDR3 DNA is TGTGCCAGCAGTGAAGCCGGGGGATATGGCTACACCTTC.